These 26 T cell receptor beta chains originate from one sample sequenced in a study of cytomegalovirus exposure and HLA in healthy donors. Use of 60 Vbeta and 13 Jbeta primers characterized the PCR. Clones were sequenced by immunoSEQ multiplex PCR, and TCRdb holds only the in-frame ones, with some missing. This table has about 160,000 clones, around 80% appearing once. Input material: PBMCs. Receptor source: a man aged 45-65 years in good health and CMV-seropositive.

On this clone itself: The same CDR3 is also encoded by other DNA sequences in this sample. The chain couples TRBV29-1 to TRBJ1-1; D gene uncertain. V was clipped by 6 bases and J by 4 bases, with 9 bases between them. The CDR3 totals 11 residues. Germline-derived CDR1 and CDR2 are SQVTM and ANQGSEA. CDR3 bases: TGCAGCGTAGGAGGTGTCACTGAAGCTTTCTTT. Residues: CSVGGVTEAFF.

This sequence joins TRBV30 and TRBJ1-3; 8 bases fit TRBD1. Germline-derived CDR1 and CDR2 are GTSNPN and SVGIG (reference sequence). The J segment lost 4 bases and the V segment lost 1 base, leaving 12 bases of the junction unmatched. The CDR3 is made up of 17 amino acids. DNA for the CDR3: TGTGCCTGGAGTGAAATACATTTCCAGGGGGCGGGAAACACCATATATTTT. Translated: CAWSEIHFQGAGNTIYF.

V and J are TRBV5-1 and TRBJ2-5; 12 bases align to TRBD2. The germline gives CDR1 SGHRS, CDR2 YFSETQ. There are 16 residues in the CDR3. The V and J ends lost 4 bases and 5 bases, in that order; junction bases with no gene match: 9. In nucleotides, the CDR3 is TGCGCCAGCAGCCCGGCTAGCGGGAGGGCCCTGGAGACCCAGTACTTC. As protein: CASSPASGRALETQYF.

J is TRBJ1-4 and V is TRBV6-1; a possible D gene is TRBD1 (5 bases). Trimming pared 6 bases from V and 7 bases from J, leaving 18 bases between. CDR3 length: 15 amino acids. Germline CDR1 is MNHNS and CDR2 is SASEGT. The DNA of the CDR3 is TGTGCCAGCAGAACCTCCGGGGGTGTCACTGAAAAACTGTTTTTT. Translation: CASRTSGGVTEKLFF.

The gene calls are TRBV5-1 and TRBJ2-7; 8 bases are shared with TRBD1. V shed 0 bases, J shed 6 bases, and the junction held 8 bases outside the gene matches. CDR1 and CDR2 from the germline V gene are SGHRS and YFSETQ. This CDR3 has 15 amino acids. CDR3 protein: CASSLVGQDVGEQYF. DNA of the CDR3: TGCGCCAGCAGCTTGGTGGGACAGGATGTCGGCGAGCAGTACTTC.

V is TRBV9 and J is TRBJ1-2; 12 bases map to TRBD1. This CDR3 is built from 15 residues. V shed 2 bases, J shed 4 bases, and the junction held 3 bases outside the gene matches. Germline loops: CDR1 SGDLS, CDR2 YYNGEE. The CDR3 DNA sequence: TGTGCCAGCAGCGTCGGGACAGGGGGCATCTATGGCTACACCTTC. This sequence encodes CASSVGTGGIYGYTF.

The V and J genes are TRBV5-4 and TRBJ2-5; D is uncertain. Germline V gives CDR1 SGHNT, CDR2 YYREEE (reference sequence). The CDR3 contains 13 residues. V lost 0 bases and J lost 5, with 8 bases in between. CDR3 sequence reads: CASSLDYVETQYF. The CDR3 coding sequence is TGTGCCAGCAGCTTGGACTACGTGGAGACCCAGTACTTC. The whole variable domain, remainder taken from reference TRBV5-4 and TRBJ2-5, is ETGVTQSPTHLIKTRGQQVTLRCSSQSGHNTVSWYQQALGQGPQFIFQYYREEENGRGNFPPRFSGLQFPNYSSELNVNALELDDSALYLCASSLDYVETQYFGPGTRLLVL.

V is TRBV7-8 and J is TRBJ2-7, with a tentative D call TRBD1 (5 bases). V was pared by 0 bases and J by 3 bases, with 9 bases between. The CDR3 has 14 residues. The germline V gene encodes CDR1 SGHVS and CDR2 FQNEAQ. CDR3 nucleotides: TGTGCCAGCAGCTTAGCTGGTAGGGGCTACGAGCAGTACTTC. Protein sequence: CASSLAGRGYEQYF.

This chain links TRBV27 with TRBJ2-2; TRBD2 aligns across 8 bases. V was clipped by 3 bases and J by 4 bases; unmatched bases: 10. The germline V gene encodes CDR1 MNHEY and CDR2 SMNVEV (reference sequence). CDR3 size: 17 residues. CDR3 in amino acids: CASSFLSAGDGTGELFF. The CDR3 coding sequence is TGTGCCAGCAGTTTTCTGTCAGCGGGAGACGGCACCGGGGAGCTGTTTTTT.

The genes are TRBV10-3 and TRBJ1-1, with 12 bases that match TRBD1. Trimming at V came to 2 bases and at J to 4 bases, leaving 8 bases not matched to a gene. There are 17 residues in the CDR3. Germline V CDR1 and CDR2: ENHRY, SYGVKD. The CDR3 reads CAISERGQGALSTEAFF. The CDR3 DNA is TGTGCCATCAGTGAGCGGGGACAGGGGGCGCTTTCCACTGAAGCTTTCTTT.

The rearrangement uses TRBV5-1 and TRBJ2-1; 12 nucleotides agree with TRBD2. The germline V gene encodes CDR1 SGHRS and CDR2 YFSETQ. The V segment lost 3 bases and the J segment 9 bases; nucleotides outside the gene matches: 10. CDR3 length: 16 residues. The CDR3 is CASSSRTSGAYGEQFF. CDR3 coding DNA: TGCGCCAGCAGCTCTCGGACTAGCGGGGCCTACGGTGAGCAGTTCTTC.

As regards this clone: The missing conserved phenylalanine or tryptophan at the end of this CDR3 makes a read error likely. The CDR3 is CASSWDGGGTEAFL. The CDR3 nucleotides are TGCGCCAGCAGCTGGGACGGCGGGGGCACTGAAGCTTTCCTT. This chain connects TRBV5-1 to TRBJ1-1, with a weak D call TRBD1 (5 bases). The V gene's germline CDR1 is SGHRS and CDR2 YFSETQ. Trimming took 3 bases from V and 4 from J, leaving 13 bases between them. CDR3 size: 14 residues.

The V call is TRBV27, the J call TRBJ2-3; TRBD2 aligns across 7 bases. V gave up 3 bases and J gave up 3 bases; unmatched junction bases: 12. Germline CDR1 reads MNHEY; CDR2 reads SMNVEV (reference sequence). The CDR3 has 17 amino acids. The CDR3 protein is CASSFRGRALGTDTQYF. CDR3 nucleotide sequence: TGTGCCAGCAGTTTTCGGGGGAGGGCCCTCGGGACAGATACGCAGTATTTT.

The chain links TRBV7-8 to TRBJ1-1; D unresolved. V lost 5 bases, J lost 5 bases, and 9 bases lay in between. Germline V gene sequence: CDR1 SGHVS, CDR2 FQNEAQ. The CDR3 runs to 12 residues. The CDR3 DNA reads as TGTGCCAGCAGCCCCAGTCCGACTGAAGCTTTCTTT. Amino acid sequence: CASSPSPTEAFF.

CDR3 region: CASSTLAASSTDTQYF. The CDR3 region has the DNA TGTGCCAGCAGTACGCTAGCGGCATCTAGCACAGATACGCAGTATTTT. The V call is TRBV6-6, the J call TRBJ2-3; 7 bases line up with TRBD2. The CDR3 is 16 amino acids. V gave up 5 bases and J gave up 0 bases; unmatched junction bases: 8. CDR1 and CDR2 (germline): MNHNY, SVGAGI (reference sequence).

This clone was observed a single time. This rearrangement joins TRBV19 to TRBJ1-1, with 7 bases aligning to TRBD1. Germline-derived CDR1 and CDR2 are LNHDA and SQIVND (reference sequence). J gave up 3 bases and V 4 bases, and 20 bases lay outside the gene matches. CDR3 length: 19 residues. The DNA of the CDR3 is TGTGCCAGTAGTAAGTGGGCCTGGGAGACAGGGAGGATGGACACTGAAGCTTTCTTT. Translated: CASSKWAWETGRMDTEAFF.

This chain links TRBV7-3 with TRBJ2-1, with D hard to call. The CDR3 is 13 amino acids. V was clipped by 2 bases and J by 6 bases, with 8 bases between them. Germline V gene lookup returns CDR1 SGHTA and CDR2 FQGTGA. CDR3 region: CASSLRVSNEQFF. DNA of the CDR3: TGTGCCAGCAGCTTACGGGTTTCCAATGAGCAGTTCTTC.

This rearrangement joins TRBV5-6 to TRBJ2-4; 11 bases line up with TRBD2. Germline assignment: CDR1 SGHDT and CDR2 YYEEEE. V trimming: 0 bases; J trimming: 7 bases; junction bases outside the gene matches: 9. CDR3 length equals 17 residues. This CDR3 reads CASSLVASGGRRNIQYF. As DNA, the CDR3 is TGTGCCAGCAGCTTGGTGGCTAGCGGGGGGCGGCGCAACATTCAGTACTTC.

This clone was counted a few times. The chain links TRBV5-1 to TRBJ2-1; D is perhaps TRBD2 (5 bases). Germline CDR1 is SGHRS and CDR2 is YFSETQ. Trimming took off 5 bases at V and 7 bases at J, with 10 bases between the two ends. The CDR3 spans 12 residues. The chain's CDR3 is CASRAPGNEQFF. For the CDR3, the DNA is TGCGCCAGCAGAGCCCCGGGGAATGAGCAGTTCTTC.

This clone was counted a few times. CDR3 sequence (DNA): TGTGCCAGCAGAAGCTTGGCCGGGGAGCTGTTTTTT. Translation: CASRSLAGELFF. The chain employs TRBV7-3 and TRBJ2-2; D remains unclear. Germline CDR1 is SGHTA and CDR2 is FQGTGA. V was pared by 6 bases and J by 6 bases, with 8 bases between. The CDR3 consists of 12 residues.

This clone was seen once. V gene TRBV23-1 combines with J gene TRBJ2-3; 7 bases map to TRBD2. TRBV23-1 is given ORF status, its function remaining uncertain. Trimming took 4 bases from V and 2 from J; bases not matched to a gene: 12. The CDR3 extends over 17 amino acids. Written as DNA, the CDR3 is TGCGCCAGCAGTCTGGGGCCGGGGGGTACCGACACAGATACGCAGTATTTT. Its translation is CASSLGPGGTDTDTQYF.

The rearrangement joins TRBV4-2 to TRBJ2-1; 10 bases line up with TRBD2. Germline V gene lookup returns CDR1 LGHNA and CDR2 YNFKEQ. The CDR3 length is 15 residues. J gave up 6 bases and V 0 bases, and 2 bases lay outside the gene matches. In DNA form, the CDR3 reads TGTGCCAGCAGCCAAGAAAGCGGGGGGGCCAATGAGCAGTTCTTC. Translated: CASSQESGGANEQFF.

V gene TRBV6-6 combines with J gene TRBJ2-7; a possible D gene is TRBD1 (6 bases). The CDR3 length is 13 residues. V shed 6 bases and J shed 5 bases, with 14 bases lying between them. Germline V gene data show CDR1 as MNHNY and CDR2 as SVGAGI (reference sequence). The CDR3 reads CASSQGSWDEQYF. The CDR3 nucleotides are TGTGCCAGCAGCCAGGGGAGCTGGGACGAGCAGTACTTC.

The chain employs TRBV10-3 and TRBJ2-7; D gene ambiguous. CDR1 is ENHRY and CDR2 is SYGVKD in the germline V gene. V was shortened by 4 bases and J by 2 bases, with 9 bases between the two germline ends. The CDR3 runs to 13 residues. CDR3 DNA: TGTGCCATCAGTGGCGTCGGTACCTACGAGCAGTACTTC. This encodes CAISGVGTYEQYF.

This clone was picked up a small number of times. The gene calls are TRBV19 and TRBJ2-2; perhaps TRBD1 as D (5 bases). The CDR3 spans 13 residues. Germline CDR1 reads LNHDA; CDR2 reads SQIVND (reference sequence). Trimming pared 6 bases from V and 3 bases from J, leaving 8 bases between. CDR3 DNA sequence: TGTGCCAGTAGGGACACCTACACCGGGGAGCTGTTTTTT. Amino acid sequence: CASRDTYTGELFF.

This clone came up once. The J gene is TRBJ2-1, the V gene TRBV7-6, with 9 bases lining up with TRBD2. J lost 8 bases, V lost 1 base, and 9 bases had no gene match. The V gene's germline CDR1 is SGHVS and CDR2 FNYEAQ. The CDR3 is 16 residues long. CDR3 DNA: TGTGCCAGCAGCTTAGTATCGGCGGGAGGGCCGCATGAGCAGTTCTTC. Encoded protein: CASSLVSAGGPHEQFF.